The 8 T cell receptor beta chains presented below share a single source sample, sequenced in a study of regulatory T cells in long-lasting Graves disease. The time point denotes: newly diagnosed GD, antithyroid drugs for less than 3 months. RNA from PBMCs was the source of the TCR library. Libraries of TCR beta came from iRepertoire HTBI primers plus Arm-PCR of CDR3 regions. TCRdb used MiXCR to reprocess the multiplex PCR reads, holding one entry per CDR3 protein. The sample lists 500,000 to 700,000 distinct CDR3 sequences; 15% to 20% were seen once. This sample also belongs to another study, concerning T cells in Graves' hyperthyroidism and ophthalmopathy.

The sequencing here drew on peripheral blood mononuclear cells (PBMCs), taken at new diagnosis, from a patient treated with antithyroid drugs. Receptor source: a woman in her 30s with Graves disease.

This clonotype was observed a few times. The chain recombines TRBV6-2 or TRBV6-3 with TRBJ2-7; D could derive from TRBD1 or TRBD2 (5 bases each). The germline gives CDR1 MNHEY, CDR2 SVGEGT. Trimming stripped 8 bases from V and 0 bases from J, with 11 bases between. The CDR3 covers 13 residues. The CDR3: CASGVGVSYEQYF. CDR3 nucleotide sequence: TGTGCCAGCGGGGTGGGGGTCTCCTACGAGCAGTACTTC.

The sample holds a few counts of this clonotype. V and J are TRBV18 and TRBJ2-7; D might be TRBD1 or TRBD2, each matching 6 bases. Germline V lookup: CDR1 KGHSH, CDR2 LQKENI. This CDR3 region has 16 residues. Trimming pared 1 base from V and 6 bases from J, leaving 19 bases between. As DNA, the CDR3 is TGTGCCAGCTCACCACAGGGGGGACCCAACGGGGGCGAGCAGTACTTC. Protein sequence: CASSPQGGPNGGEQYF.

This clonotype came up a few times. This chain uses TRBV25-1 with TRBJ2-5; D perhaps matches TRBD1 (6 bases). Trimming removed 3 bases at V and 3 bases at J, with 11 bases between. Germline V gene data show CDR1 as MGHDK and CDR2 as SYGVNS. The CDR3 is 14 residues long. CDR3 sequence (DNA): TGTGCCAGCAGTGACCGCGGACAGAAAGAGACCCAGTACTTC. This gives the protein CASSDRGQKETQYF.

The chain uses TRBV6-1 and TRBJ2-7; D is unclear. Trimming removed 4 bases at V and 2 bases at J, with 9 bases between. The CDR3 is made up of 13 amino acids. Looked up from germline, CDR1 is MNHNS and CDR2 is SASEGT. The CDR3 nucleotides are TGTGCCAGCAGTGTGACAAACACCTACGAGCAGTACTTC. Translation: CASSVTNTYEQYF.

This clonotype occurred a few times. V gene TRBV4-2 combines with J gene TRBJ2-2, with 8 bases that match TRBD1. V was pared by 11 bases and J by 3 bases, with 8 bases of the junction left unmatched. CDR3 length: 14 amino acids. Germline V lookup: CDR1 LGHNA, CDR2 YNFKEQ. Here the CDR3 DNA reads TGTGCCGTCAGACAGGGGCTGGACACCGGGGAGCTGTTTTTT. This translates into CAVRQGLDTGELFF.

V usage is TRBV4-1 and J usage is TRBJ2-1; 10 nucleotides align to TRBD2. Germline V gives CDR1 MGHRA, CDR2 YSYEKL. Trimming took 1 base from V and 11 from J; bases not matched to a gene: 8. This CDR3 contains 15 residues. The CDR3 region is CASSQAGLANSQQFF. Here the CDR3 DNA reads TGCGCCAGCAGCCAAGCGGGACTAGCGAATTCCCAGCAGTTCTTC.

This chain joins TRBV6-2 or TRBV6-3 and TRBJ1-4; a possible D gene is TRBD1 (6 bases). The V gene lost 6 bases and the J gene lost 8 bases, with 16 bases spanning the gap. This CDR3 has 14 residues. The germline gives CDR1 MNHEY, CDR2 SVGEGT. As DNA, the CDR3 is TGTGCCAGCAGCAAGAGGGGGGTGAGAGAAAAACTGTTTTTT. Protein sequence: CASSKRGVREKLFF.

This clonotype was counted at least ten times. V usage is TRBV28 and J usage is TRBJ2-1, with 7 bases that match TRBD2. Germline V CDR1 and CDR2: MDHEN, SYDVKM. With V trimmed by 3 bases and J by 10 bases, 9 bases remained unmatched. CDR3 length: 14 amino acids. CDR3 sequence: CASSLFAGAGEQFF. CDR3 coding DNA: TGTGCCAGCAGTTTGTTCGCGGGAGCGGGAGAGCAGTTCTTC.